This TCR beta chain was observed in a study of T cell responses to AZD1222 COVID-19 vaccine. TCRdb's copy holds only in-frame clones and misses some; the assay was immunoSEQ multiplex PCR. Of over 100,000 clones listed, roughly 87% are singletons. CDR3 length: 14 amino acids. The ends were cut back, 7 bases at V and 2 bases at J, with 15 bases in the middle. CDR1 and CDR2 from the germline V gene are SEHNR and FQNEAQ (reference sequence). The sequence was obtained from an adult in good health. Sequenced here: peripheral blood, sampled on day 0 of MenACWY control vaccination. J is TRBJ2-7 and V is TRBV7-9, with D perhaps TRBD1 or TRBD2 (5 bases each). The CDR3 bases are TGTGCCAGCACCCCGGGACGGATGCCCTACGAGCAGTACTTC. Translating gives CASTPGRMPYEQYF. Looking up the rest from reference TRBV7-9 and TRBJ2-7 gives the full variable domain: DTGVSQNPRHKITKRGQNVTFRCDPISEHNRLYWYRQTLGQGPEFLTYFQNEAQLEKSRLLSDRFSAERPKGSFSTLEIQRTEQGDSAMYLCASTPGRMPYEQYFGPGTRLTVT.